The clone carrying this TCR beta chain was counted many times. Via MiXCR, TCRdb re-called the 5' RACE reads, giving one row per CDR3 protein. Seen here are 510,000 or so distinct CDR3 sequences, 15% to 20% observed once, and the top ten hold over 11%. These data originate in a study of T cells after yellow fever vaccination. For the study at large: Each low-cell-number fraction was prepared by means of SMART-Seq v4 Ultra Low Input.

Per the germline V gene, CDR1 is KGHSH and CDR2 is LQKENI. V lost 3 bases to trimming and J lost 6 bases, with 10 bases between them. This CDR3 contains 13 residues. The V call is TRBV18, the J call TRBJ2-3, with D possibly being TRBD2 (5 bases). The source of this sequence is a man aged 25-40 years who received the YFV17D yellow fever vaccine. The starting material was PBMCs, obtained 15 days after the yellow fever booster vaccination. The DNA for the CDR3 is TGTGCCAGCTCACCTGGAGGAGCGGATACGCAGTATTTT. It yields the protein CASSPGGADTQYF.